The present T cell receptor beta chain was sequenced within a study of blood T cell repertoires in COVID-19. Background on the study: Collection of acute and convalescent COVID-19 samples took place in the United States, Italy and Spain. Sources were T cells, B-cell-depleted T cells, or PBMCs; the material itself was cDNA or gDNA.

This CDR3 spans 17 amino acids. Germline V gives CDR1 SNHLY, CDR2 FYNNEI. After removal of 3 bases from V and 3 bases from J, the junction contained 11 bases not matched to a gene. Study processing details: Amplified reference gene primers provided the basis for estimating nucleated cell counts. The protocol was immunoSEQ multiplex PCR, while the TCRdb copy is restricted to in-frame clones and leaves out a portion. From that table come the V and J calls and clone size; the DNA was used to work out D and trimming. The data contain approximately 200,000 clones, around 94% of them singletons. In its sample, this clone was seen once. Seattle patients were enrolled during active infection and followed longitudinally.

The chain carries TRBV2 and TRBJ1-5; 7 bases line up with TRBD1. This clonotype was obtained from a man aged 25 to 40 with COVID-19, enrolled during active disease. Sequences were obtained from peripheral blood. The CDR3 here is CASSDQHPGGTNQPQHF. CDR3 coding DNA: TGTGCCAGCAGTGACCAACATCCAGGGGGGACCAATCAGCCCCAGCATTTT.